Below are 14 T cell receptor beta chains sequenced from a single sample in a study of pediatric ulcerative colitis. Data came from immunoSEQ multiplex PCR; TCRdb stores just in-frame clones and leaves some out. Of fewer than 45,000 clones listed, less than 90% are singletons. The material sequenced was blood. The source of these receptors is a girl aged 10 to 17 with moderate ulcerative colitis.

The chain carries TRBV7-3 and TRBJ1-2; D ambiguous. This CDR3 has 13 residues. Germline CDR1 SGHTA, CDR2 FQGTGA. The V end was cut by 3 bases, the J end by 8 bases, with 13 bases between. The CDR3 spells CASSFSEKEGYTF. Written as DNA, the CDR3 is TGTGCCAGCAGCTTCTCCGAGAAGGAGGGCTACACCTTC.

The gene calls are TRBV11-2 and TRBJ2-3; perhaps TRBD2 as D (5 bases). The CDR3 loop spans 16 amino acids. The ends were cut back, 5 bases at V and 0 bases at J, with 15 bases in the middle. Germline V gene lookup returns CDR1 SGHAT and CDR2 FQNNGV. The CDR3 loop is CASSRELGGSTDTQYF. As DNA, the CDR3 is TGTGCCAGCAGCCGTGAGCTCGGCGGGAGCACAGATACGCAGTATTTT.

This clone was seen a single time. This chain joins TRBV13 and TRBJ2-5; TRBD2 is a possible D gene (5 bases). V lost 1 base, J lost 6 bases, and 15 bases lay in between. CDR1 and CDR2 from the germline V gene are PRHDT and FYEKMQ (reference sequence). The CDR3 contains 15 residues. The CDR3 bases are TGTGCCAGCAGCTTAGAGCTCGGAGCCGGGAAGACCCAGTACTTC. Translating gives CASSLELGAGKTQYF.

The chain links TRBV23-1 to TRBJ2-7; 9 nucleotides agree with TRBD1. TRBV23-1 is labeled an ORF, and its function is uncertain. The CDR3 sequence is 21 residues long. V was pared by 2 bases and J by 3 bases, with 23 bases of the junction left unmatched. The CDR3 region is CASSQRLTGGPPRYGVYEQYF. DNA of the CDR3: TGCGCCAGCAGTCAACGTCTAACAGGGGGCCCCCCCCGTTACGGAGTCTACGAGCAGTACTTC.

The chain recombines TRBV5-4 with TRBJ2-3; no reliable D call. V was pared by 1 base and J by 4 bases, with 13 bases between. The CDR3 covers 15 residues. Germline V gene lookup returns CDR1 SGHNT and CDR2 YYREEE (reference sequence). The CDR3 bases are TGTGCCAGCAGCTTGTTCCAACCCGCGGCAGATACGCAGTATTTT. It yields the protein CASSLFQPAADTQYF.

The CDR3 spells CASSLRGDRALLSGANVLTF. As DNA, the CDR3 is TGTGCCAGCAGTTTAAGGGGGGACAGGGCCCTCCTCTCTGGGGCCAACGTCCTGACTTTC. This chain links TRBV28 with TRBJ2-6; 9 bases are shared with TRBD1. CDR1 MDHEN and CDR2 SYDVKM come from the germline V gene. The CDR3 runs 20 residues. V shed 2 bases and J 0 bases; nucleotides not matched to a gene: 11.

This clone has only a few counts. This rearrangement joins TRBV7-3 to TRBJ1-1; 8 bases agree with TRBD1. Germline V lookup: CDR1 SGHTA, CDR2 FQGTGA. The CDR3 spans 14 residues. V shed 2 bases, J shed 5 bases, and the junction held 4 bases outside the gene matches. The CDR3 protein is CASSLQGAGTEAFF. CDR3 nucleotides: TGTGCCAGCAGCTTACAGGGGGCCGGGACTGAAGCTTTCTTT.

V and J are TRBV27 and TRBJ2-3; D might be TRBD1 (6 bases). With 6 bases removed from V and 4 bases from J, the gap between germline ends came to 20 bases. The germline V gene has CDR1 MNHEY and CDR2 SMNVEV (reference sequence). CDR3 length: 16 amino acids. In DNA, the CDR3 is TGTGCCAGCAGACGATCTACAGGGTCGTTAGCAGATACGCAGTATTTT. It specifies CASRRSTGSLADTQYF.

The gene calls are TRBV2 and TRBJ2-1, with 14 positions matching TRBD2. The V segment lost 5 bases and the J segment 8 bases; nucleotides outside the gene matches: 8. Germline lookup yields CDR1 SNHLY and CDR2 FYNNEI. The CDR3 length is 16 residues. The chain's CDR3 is CASSRPGTSGSYEQFF. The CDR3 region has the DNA TGTGCCAGCAGTCGTCCCGGGACTAGCGGGAGCTATGAGCAGTTCTTC.

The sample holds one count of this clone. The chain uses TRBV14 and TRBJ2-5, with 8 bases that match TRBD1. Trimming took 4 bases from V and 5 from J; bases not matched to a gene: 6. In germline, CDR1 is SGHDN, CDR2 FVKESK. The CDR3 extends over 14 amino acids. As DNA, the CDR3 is TGTGCCAGCAGCCCTAGACAGGGGAGGGAGACCCAGTACTTC. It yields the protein CASSPRQGRETQYF. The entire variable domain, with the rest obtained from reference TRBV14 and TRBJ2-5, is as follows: EAGVTQFPSHSVIEKGQTVTLRCDPISGHDNLYWYRRVMGKEIKFLLHFVKESKQDESGMPNNRFLAERTGGTYSTLKVQPAELEDSGVYFCASSPRQGRETQYFGPGTRLLVL.

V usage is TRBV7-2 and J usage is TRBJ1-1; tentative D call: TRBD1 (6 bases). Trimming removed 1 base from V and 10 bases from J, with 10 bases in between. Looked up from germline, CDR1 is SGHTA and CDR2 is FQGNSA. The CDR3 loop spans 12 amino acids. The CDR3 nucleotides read TGTGCCAGCAGCTTAGTGGGCAGGGGAGCTTTCTTT. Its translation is CASSLVGRGAFF.

The DNA for the CDR3 is TGTGCCAGCAGCCCGTATGACACAGGGAACACTGAAGCTTTCTTT. Its translation is CASSPYDTGNTEAFF. This rearrangement joins TRBV7-2 to TRBJ1-1, with D maybe TRBD1 (5 bases). The ends were cut back, 5 bases at V and 1 base at J, with 14 bases in the middle. The CDR3 consists of 15 residues. Germline CDR1 is SGHTA and CDR2 is FQGNSA.

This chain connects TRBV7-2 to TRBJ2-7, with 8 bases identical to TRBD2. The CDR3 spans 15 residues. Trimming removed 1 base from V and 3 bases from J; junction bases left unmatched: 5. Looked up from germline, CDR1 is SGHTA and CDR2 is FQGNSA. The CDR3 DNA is TGTGCCAGCAGCTTAGTAACTAGCGGTGACTACGAGCAGTACTTC. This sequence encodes CASSLVTSGDYEQYF.

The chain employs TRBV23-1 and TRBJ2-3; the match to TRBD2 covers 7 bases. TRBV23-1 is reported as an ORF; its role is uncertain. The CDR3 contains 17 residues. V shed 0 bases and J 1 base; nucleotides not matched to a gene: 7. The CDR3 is CASSQSIGRWGTDTQYF. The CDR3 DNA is TGCGCCAGCAGTCAATCTATCGGGAGGTGGGGCACAGATACGCAGTATTTT.